This T cell receptor (beta chain) is drawn from a study of T cells after yellow fever vaccination. This clonotype has at least ten counts. The length of the CDR3 is 15 residues. Trimming removed 2 bases from V and 0 bases from J, with 11 bases in between. CDR1 and CDR2 from the germline V gene are LGHNA and YNFKEQ. A single record per CDR3 protein comes from TCRdb applying MiXCR to the 5' RACE reads. The data hold about 220,000 distinct CDR3 sequences, with roughly 3% observed a single time. The chain combines TRBV4-2 with TRBJ2-7; the D gene could be TRBD1 or TRBD2 (7 bases each). This TCR came from a man aged 18-30 years who received the YFV17D yellow fever vaccine. The sequencing here drew on CD4+ T cells sorted from PBMCs, taken 10 days after the yellow fever booster vaccination. As DNA, the CDR3 is TGTGCCAGCAGCCAACAGGGGGGGAGCTCCTACGAGCAGTACTTC. Residues: CASSQQGGSSYEQYF.